The 19 T cell receptor beta chains below come from one sample, sequenced in a study of blood T cell repertoires in COVID-19. The assay was immunoSEQ multiplex PCR, and TCRdb's table has in-frame clones only and misses some. The sample carries 250,000 to 350,000 clones, roughly 87% recorded once. Sequenced material: PBMCs or T cells enriched from blood (not recorded which). These receptors came from a woman in her thirties who had recovered from COVID-19.

The CDR3 DNA sequence: TGTGCCAGCAGCCCCTCGGGGGGGATCTACGAGCAGTACTTC. Translated, it gives CASSPSGGIYEQYF. The rearrangement links TRBV28 to TRBJ2-7; 8 nucleotides align to TRBD2. There are 14 residues in the CDR3. Looked up from germline, CDR1 is MDHEN and CDR2 is SYDVKM. V lost 6 bases, J lost 3 bases, and 7 bases stayed unmatched.

The chain couples TRBV9 to TRBJ2-7, with 8 bases matching TRBD1. V was clipped by 4 bases and J by 0 bases; unmatched bases: 6. Germline CDR1 reads SGDLS; CDR2 reads YYNGEE. The CDR3 is 15 amino acids. CDR3 protein: CASSPTGDISYEQYF. The CDR3 DNA reads TGTGCCAGCAGCCCGACAGGGGATATCTCCTACGAGCAGTACTTC. The full variable domain, completed using reference TRBV9 and TRBJ2-7, is DSGVTQTPKHLITATGQRVTLRCSPRSGDLSVYWYQQSLDQGLQFLIQYYNGEERAKGNILERFSAQQFPDLHSELNLSSLELGDSALYFCASSPTGDISYEQYFGPGTRLTVT.

This chain uses TRBV30 with TRBJ1-5; 7 bases match TRBD1. With V trimmed by 5 bases and J by 0 bases, 10 bases remained unmatched. CDR3 length: 16 residues. Germline V gene sequence: CDR1 GTSNPN, CDR2 SVGIG (reference sequence). DNA of the CDR3: TGTGCCTGGGGATACAAGGGGGCCCGTAGCAATCAGCCCCAGCATTTT. It encodes CAWGYKGARSNQPQHF.

The CDR3 coding sequence is TGTGCCAGCAGCCAGGATCCCGGTCGGGGGGGGGAGACCCAGTACTTC. It translates to CASSQDPGRGGETQYF. This sequence joins TRBV3-1 (or the pseudogene TRBV3-2) and TRBJ2-5, with 8 bases matching TRBD2. This CDR3 has 16 residues. J lost 5 bases, V lost 3 bases, and 11 bases had no gene match. Germline-derived CDR1 and CDR2 are LGHDT and YNNKEL (reference sequence).

This chain connects TRBV30 to TRBJ1-6; TRBD1 agrees at 7 bases. The J segment lost 4 bases and the V segment lost 3 bases, leaving 9 bases of the junction unmatched. The CDR3 runs to 16 residues. Germline V gives CDR1 GTSNPN, CDR2 SVGIG (reference sequence). CDR3 amino acids: CAWRMGQIQYNSPLHF. The CDR3, as DNA: TGTGCCTGGAGAATGGGACAGATTCAATATAATTCACCCCTCCACTTT. The variable domain in full, completed from reference TRBV30 and TRBJ1-6, reads SQTIHQWPATLVQPVGSPLSLECTVEGTSNPNLYWYRQAAGRGLQLLFYSVGIGQISSEVPQNLSASRPQDRQFILSSKKLLLSDSGFYLCAWRMGQIQYNSPLHFGNGTRLTVT.

CDR3 region: CASSYSFPPQHF. The CDR3 bases are TGTGCCAGCAGTTACTCCTTCCCGCCCCAGCATTTT. The chain uses TRBV6-5 and TRBJ1-5; unclear D gene. Trimming took 0 bases from V and 9 from J, leaving 6 bases between them. CDR1 and CDR2 from the germline V gene are MNHEY and SVGAGI. The length of the CDR3 is 12 residues.

The chain joins TRBV7-9 to TRBJ1-1; 8 nucleotides align to TRBD1. CDR1 and CDR2 from the germline V gene are SEHNR and FQNEAQ (reference sequence). J was trimmed by 1 base and V by 4 bases; bases with no gene match: 2. The CDR3 contains 14 residues. The CDR3, as DNA: TGTGCCAGCAGCTCCGGACAGGGGAACACTGAAGCTTTCTTT. It encodes CASSSGQGNTEAFF.

The V call is TRBV9, the J call TRBJ1-1; 8 bases agree with TRBD1. CDR1 SGDLS and CDR2 YYNGEE come from the germline V gene. V was clipped by 4 bases and J by 4 bases; unmatched bases: 12. This CDR3 region has 16 residues. CDR3 sequence reads: CASSIGTGRSGTEAFF. CDR3 sequence (DNA): TGTGCCAGCAGCATAGGGACAGGACGGTCGGGCACTGAAGCTTTCTTT.

Only a few counts were recorded for this clone. The rearrangement links TRBV19 to TRBJ1-5, with D perhaps matching TRBD1 (5 bases). The germline CDR1 and CDR2 sequences are LNHDA and SQIVND (reference sequence). V gave up 3 bases and J gave up 9 bases, with 12 bases separating them. The CDR3 is 13 residues long. The CDR3 sequence: CASSILRGGPQHF. The CDR3 DNA sequence: TGTGCCAGTAGTATCCTCCGGGGGGGGCCCCAGCATTTT.

The V and J genes are TRBV19 and TRBJ2-1; 8 bases line up with TRBD2. The CDR3 is 16 amino acids. Germline V gene sequence: CDR1 LNHDA, CDR2 SQIVND (reference sequence). With V trimmed by 4 bases and J by 4 bases, 9 bases remained unmatched. Written as DNA, the CDR3 is TGTGCCAGTAGTACCCCGGGGGGGGTAGGTTACAATGAGCAGTTCTTC. This translates into CASSTPGGVGYNEQFF. Looking up the rest from reference TRBV19 and TRBJ2-1 gives the full variable domain: DGGITQSPKYLFRKEGQNVTLSCEQNLNHDAMYWYRQDPGQGLRLIYYSQIVNDFQKGDIAEGYSVSREKKESFPLTVTSAQKNPTAFYLCASSTPGGVGYNEQFFGPGTRLTVL.

This clone is a singleton in its sample. CDR3 DNA: TGTGCCAGCAGTTCCCCCCCCAGGATAGGACAGGGTGGATACGAGCAGTACTTC. Amino acid sequence: CASSSPPRIGQGGYEQYF. This rearrangement joins TRBV27 to TRBJ2-7; TRBD1 matches 8 bases. Germline V CDR1 and CDR2: MNHEY, SMNVEV (reference sequence). The CDR3 is 18 amino acids. V shed 4 bases and J 4 bases; nucleotides not matched to a gene: 18.

The chain employs TRBV19 and TRBJ1-1; 8 bases are shared with TRBD1. The CDR3 is made up of 15 amino acids. In germline, CDR1 is LNHDA, CDR2 SQIVND (reference sequence). V lost 5 bases, J lost 5 bases, and 10 bases stayed unmatched. DNA of the CDR3: TGTGCCAGTAGTCTGCCAGGACAGGGTGGGACTGAAGCTTTCTTT. The encoded protein is CASSLPGQGGTEAFF.

The chain uses TRBV2 and TRBJ1-2; 7 nucleotides align to TRBD1. Germline assignment: CDR1 SNHLY and CDR2 FYNNEI. This CDR3 comprises 12 residues. J gave up 13 bases and V 6 bases, and 11 bases lay outside the gene matches. The DNA for the CDR3 is TGTGCCAGCAGGGACGACAGGGTTCTGGGCACCTTC. As protein: CASRDDRVLGTF.

The chain employs TRBV6-5 and TRBJ1-5; 8 positions agree with TRBD1. With V trimmed by 5 bases and J by 5 bases, 8 bases remained unmatched. CDR1 and CDR2 from the germline V gene are MNHEY and SVGAGI. The CDR3 is 15 amino acids. Written as DNA, the CDR3 is TGTGCCAGCAGTCTAACAGGGGGTTTGCATCAGCCCCAGCATTTT. Its translation: CASSLTGGLHQPQHF.

The chain combines TRBV3-1 (or the pseudogene TRBV3-2) with TRBJ2-5; D is unresolved. The V gene lost 4 bases and the J gene lost 1 base, with 4 bases spanning the gap. Germline CDR1 and CDR2: LGHDT and YNNKEL (reference sequence). The CDR3 runs 12 residues. The CDR3 sequence is CASSPPQETQYF. CDR3 in DNA: TGTGCCAGCAGCCCTCCCCAAGAGACCCAGTACTTC.

V usage is TRBV27 and J usage is TRBJ1-6; possible D gene TRBD1, 6 bases. Trimming took 3 bases from V and 7 from J, leaving 13 bases between them. The CDR3 is 15 residues long. Germline CDR1 reads MNHEY; CDR2 reads SMNVEV (reference sequence). The CDR3 DNA sequence: TGTGCCAGCAGTTTGAACGGACAGCGAAATTCACCCCTCCACTTT. This gives the protein CASSLNGQRNSPLHF.

The chain employs TRBV5-1 and TRBJ2-7, with D hard to call. Trimming took 1 base from V and 3 from J, leaving 14 bases between them. Germline V CDR1 and CDR2: SGHRS, YFSETQ. This CDR3 has 15 amino acids. The CDR3 protein is CASSLTRHPDYEQYF. The CDR3 DNA reads TGCGCCAGCAGCTTGACGAGACATCCGGACTACGAGCAGTACTTC.

V gene TRBV6-5 combines with J gene TRBJ1-5, with 7 bases aligning to TRBD1. The CDR3 totals 14 residues. With V trimmed by 6 bases and J by 4 bases, 6 bases remained unmatched. Germline CDR1 and CDR2: MNHEY and SVGAGI. The CDR3 loop is CASRRDRRNQPQHF. For the CDR3, the DNA is TGTGCCAGCAGGAGGGACAGAAGAAATCAGCCCCAGCATTTT.

This clone is a singleton in its sample. The chain has TRBV4-1 and TRBJ1-4; a weak D match, TRBD1 (5 bases). Trimming pared 3 bases from V and 14 bases from J, leaving 16 bases between. Germline V lookup: CDR1 MGHRA, CDR2 YSYEKL. The CDR3 totals 13 residues. The CDR3 protein is CASSQFGGSSLFF. CDR3 bases: TGCGCCAGCAGCCAGTTTGGGGGGTCCAGTCTGTTTTTT.